Listed here are 18 T cell receptor beta chains from one sample, sequenced in a study of post-analysis software for immune sequencing data (dated by TCRdb to between 2015 and 2017). Library prep was done by PCR. TCRdb shows the sequencer as Illumina HiSeq 2500. Unique molecular identifiers were incorporated into TCR beta cDNA libraries to reduce PCR and sequencing biases. In TCRdb, the public reads were trimmed at Q25 with fastp and aligned with MiXCR, with productive beta chains retained. Every distinct CDR3 protein forms one entry, paired with its most common genes and DNA. The sample table lists 740,000 or so distinct CDR3 sequences, roughly 50% of them with a count of one. Approximately 4.3% of the sample rests with the top ten. Overall study outcomes, separate from this receptor: Significantly higher frequencies in patients than in controls were found for five TRBV segments, including TRBV5-6, TRBV5-1 and TRBV20-1.

No antigen has been assigned to these receptors. Sequencing was done on a sample of blood. These receptors came from a girl aged 10 to 17 with multiple sclerosis.

This clonotype has more than one count but fewer than ten. The V and J genes are TRBV29-1 and TRBJ2-3; 9 bases match TRBD1. The CDR3 runs to 14 residues. V lost 6 bases to trimming and J lost 5 bases; unmatched junction nucleotides: 9. The V gene's germline CDR1 is SQVTM and CDR2 ANQGSEA. CDR3 residues: CSVHRGQGVDTQYF. The DNA of the CDR3 is TGCAGCGTCCACCGGGGACAGGGTGTAGATACGCAGTATTTT.

This clonotype was seen a few times. The chain combines TRBV4-2 with TRBJ1-1; 7 bases are a match to TRBD1. The trim removed 3 bases at V and 11 bases at J, leaving 9 bases unmatched. CDR3 length: 13 amino acids. Germline V CDR1 and CDR2: LGHNA, YNFKEQ. CDR3 loop: CASSQRGLEEAFF. CDR3 bases: TGTGCCAGCAGCCAGAGGGGGCTTGAAGAGGCTTTCTTT.

The J gene is TRBJ2-4, the V gene TRBV7-9, with 9 bases identical to TRBD2. The J call may be in error: the DNA end matches TRBJ2-7 better. Germline V gives CDR1 SEHNR, CDR2 FQNEAQ (reference sequence). The CDR3 has 15 amino acids. CDR3 amino acids: CASSPSGDATYEQYF. The CDR3 region has the DNA TGTGCCAGCAGTCCTAGCGGGGACGCTACCTACGAGCAGTACTTC.

V gene TRBV20-1 combines with J gene TRBJ2-5; TRBD2 aligns across 8 bases. Looked up from germline, CDR1 is DFQATT and CDR2 is SNEGSKA (reference sequence). Germline trimming cut 6 bases from V and 1 base from J; bases unmatched to any gene: 10. There are 15 residues in the CDR3. The DNA of the CDR3 is TGCAGTGCCGGGCAGGGACTAGGGATCCAAGAGACCCAGTACTTC. Protein sequence: CSAGQGLGIQETQYF.

The rearrangement links TRBV5-5 to TRBJ1-5; D call uncertain. V lost 1 base and J lost 6, with 8 bases in between. Per germline, CDR1 SGHKS and CDR2 YYEKEE (reference sequence). This CDR3 is 13 amino acids long. As DNA, the CDR3 is TGTGCCAGCAGCTTGAGGGCGGGTCAGCCCCAGCATTTT. Translation gives CASSLRAGQPQHF.

This chain connects TRBV6-5 to TRBJ2-7; either TRBD1 or TRBD2 may supply D (6 bases each). Trimming cost V 5 bases and J 3 bases, with 17 bases left between them. Germline V lookup: CDR1 MNHEY, CDR2 SVGAGI. The CDR3 is made up of 15 amino acids. The CDR3 protein is CASSRVGGGNYEQYF. The CDR3 DNA reads as TGTGCCAGCAGTAGGGTCGGAGGGGGAAACTACGAGCAGTACTTC.

This clonotype is a singleton in its sample. V usage is TRBV12-3 or TRBV12-4 and J usage is TRBJ2-1; 8 nucleotides agree with TRBD2. This CDR3 has 16 residues. The V gene end was trimmed by 5 bases and the J gene end by 7 bases; junction bases not matched to a gene: 13. In nucleotides, the CDR3 is TGTGCCAGCAGTCCACAAAACGGACTAGCTCGGAATGAGCAGTTCTTC. Its protein is CASSPQNGLARNEQFF.

The chain combines TRBV5-1 with TRBJ2-1; TRBD1 agrees at 7 bases. The V gene end was trimmed by 0 bases and the J gene end by 8 bases; junction bases not matched to a gene: 11. Germline CDR1 is SGHRS and CDR2 is YFSETQ. The CDR3 loop spans 16 amino acids. CDR3 amino acids: CASSLGTGTAIDEQFF. The CDR3 bases are TGCGCCAGCAGCTTGGGGACCGGGACAGCAATCGATGAGCAGTTCTTC.

This clonotype was counted a single time. CDR3 coding DNA: TGCGCCAGCAGCGTCGTGACAGGGGGGGGAGAGACCCAGTACTTC. Amino acids: CASSVVTGGGETQYF. The chain has TRBV5-1 and TRBJ2-5, with TRBD1 matching 9 bases. This CDR3 has 15 amino acids. V dropped 4 bases and J dropped 4; count of bases not matched to a gene: 8. Germline CDR1 is SGHRS and CDR2 is YFSETQ.

The rearrangement uses TRBV9 and TRBJ2-7; TRBD2 is a possible D gene (6 bases). Deletions cut 0 bases from V and 2 bases from J, with 15 bases between. This CDR3 spans 16 amino acids. Per germline, CDR1 SGDLS and CDR2 YYNGEE. This CDR3 reads CASSVAPGVSTYEQYF. CDR3 DNA sequence: TGTGCCAGCAGCGTAGCCCCGGGAGTTTCGACCTACGAGCAGTACTTC.

The DNA of the CDR3 is TGTGCCAGCTCAGTTTCGGGGACCATCACCGGGGAGCTGTTTTTT. Translation: CASSVSGTITGELFF. This chain joins TRBV18 and TRBJ2-2; D tentatively reads TRBD1 or TRBD2 (5 bases each). Germline V gene data show CDR1 as KGHSH and CDR2 as LQKENI. V lost 5 bases, J lost 4 bases, and 14 bases lay in between. The CDR3 sequence is 15 residues long.

V usage is TRBV12-3 or TRBV12-4 and J usage is TRBJ1-5; the D is unclear. V gave up 3 bases and J gave up 6 bases, with 15 bases separating them. This CDR3 has 15 residues. In DNA, the CDR3 is TGTGCCAGCAGTTTGGCAGCTACGGCGGGTCAGCCCCAGCATTTT. Its translation: CASSLAATAGQPQHF.

Only a few counts were recorded for this clonotype. The gene calls are TRBV7-9 and TRBJ2-7, with D unresolved. Germline CDR1 SEHNR, CDR2 FQNEAQ (reference sequence). The CDR3 sequence is 14 residues long. V was cut by 1 base and J by 5 bases, with 12 bases left in between. CDR3 nucleotide sequence: TGTGCCAGCAGCTTAGAAGGTACGATCCACGAGCAGTACTTC. Protein product: CASSLEGTIHEQYF.

In regard to this clonotype: With a much larger clone just one base away, this may be a read error. This chain links TRBV25-1 with TRBJ2-5; D remains ambiguous. The assigned J gene may be wrong: the sequence end matches TRBJ2-7 better. CDR3 length: 12 amino acids. Germline CDR1 MGHDK, CDR2 SYGVNS. The CDR3 sequence: CASSEYGYEQYF. The CDR3 region has the DNA TGTGCCAGCAGTGAATATGGCTACGAGCAGTACTTC.

J is TRBJ2-5 and V is TRBV5-1, with TRBD1 matching over 9 bases. CDR1 is SGHRS and CDR2 is YFSETQ in the germline V gene. The ends lost 4 bases at V and 13 bases at J; junction bases unmatched: 14. The CDR3 contains 14 residues. CDR3 DNA: TGCGCCAGCAGCCCATCCGGGACAGGGCTACTCTGGTACTTC. Residues: CASSPSGTGLLWYF.

The rearrangement joins TRBV6-5 to TRBJ2-1, with TRBD2 matching over 11 bases. This CDR3 comprises 15 residues. V shed 8 bases and J 4 bases; nucleotides not matched to a gene: 7. From germline, CDR1 is MNHEY and CDR2 SVGAGI. CDR3 residues: CASGPSGGPYNEQFF. In nucleotides, the CDR3 is TGTGCCAGCGGTCCTAGCGGGGGGCCTTACAATGAGCAGTTCTTC.

The rearrangement uses TRBV2 and TRBJ2-3; D not certain. V gave up 7 bases and J gave up 4 bases, with 15 bases separating them. Germline V lookup: CDR1 SNHLY, CDR2 FYNNEI. This CDR3 has 14 amino acids. The CDR3 bases are TGTGCCAGCACCTTCGAGCGATTCCCAGATACGCAGTATTTT. Its protein is CASTFERFPDTQYF. Drawing the rest from reference TRBV2 and TRBJ2-3, the complete variable domain is EPEVTQTPSHQVTQMGQEVILRCVPISNHLYFYWYRQILGQKVEFLVSFYNNEISEKSEIFDDQFSVERPDGSNFTLKIRSTKLEDSAMYFCASTFERFPDTQYFGPGTRLTVL.

The chain joins TRBV5-6 to TRBJ2-6, with no clear D. Trimming took off 3 bases at V and 2 bases at J, with 12 bases between the two ends. Germline lookup yields CDR1 SGHDT and CDR2 YYEEEE. The CDR3 has 16 residues. CDR3 loop: CASSSPWQAGANVLTF. CDR3 bases: TGTGCCAGCAGCTCACCTTGGCAGGCTGGGGCCAACGTCCTGACTTTC.